Here is one T cell receptor beta chain with its context. Its cognate antigen is unknown. Assay used: immunoSEQ multiplex PCR; TCRdb lists only in-frame clones, some missing. The profile covers approximately 2,000,000 clones, with under 95% appearing a single time and 0.3% to 0.45% taken by the ten largest. The data stem from a study of shared clonotypes between healthy human individuals. Trimming took off 0 bases at V and 4 bases at J, with 13 bases between the two ends. CDR1 and CDR2 (germline): SGDLS, YYNGEE. This CDR3 contains 15 residues. General study results and limits: Memory subsets generally showed smaller estimated richness than naive subsets did.

The sequence came from a man between 18 and 35 years old in good health. Some clones in this sample may be carry-over from other donors' samples. Sequencing was done on a sample of naive CD4+ T cells from PBMCs. Noted subset: CD45RA+ positively selected. The V call is TRBV9, the J call TRBJ1-1; D call uncertain. CDR3 sequence: CASSVAAGAPTEAFF. The DNA of the CDR3 is TGTGCCAGCAGCGTAGCGGCGGGCGCCCCCACTGAAGCTTTCTTT.